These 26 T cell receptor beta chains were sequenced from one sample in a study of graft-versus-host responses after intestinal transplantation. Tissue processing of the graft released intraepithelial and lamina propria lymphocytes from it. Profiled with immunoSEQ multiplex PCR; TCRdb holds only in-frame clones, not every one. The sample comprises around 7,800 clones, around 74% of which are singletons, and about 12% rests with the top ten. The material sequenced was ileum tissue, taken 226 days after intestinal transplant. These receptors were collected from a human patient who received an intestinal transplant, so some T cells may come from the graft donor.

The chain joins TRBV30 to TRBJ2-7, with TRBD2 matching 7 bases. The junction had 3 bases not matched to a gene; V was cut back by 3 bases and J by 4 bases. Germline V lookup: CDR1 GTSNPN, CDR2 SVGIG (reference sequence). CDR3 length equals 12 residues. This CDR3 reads CAWRGGKYEQYF. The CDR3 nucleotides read TGTGCCTGGAGGGGGGGGAAGTACGAGCAGTACTTC.

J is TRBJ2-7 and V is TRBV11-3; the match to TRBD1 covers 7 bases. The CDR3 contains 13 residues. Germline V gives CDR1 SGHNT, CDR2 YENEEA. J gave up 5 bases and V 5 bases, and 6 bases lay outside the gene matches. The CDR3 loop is CASSHRGGDEQYF. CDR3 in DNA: TGTGCCAGCAGCCACAGGGGTGGGGACGAGCAGTACTTC.

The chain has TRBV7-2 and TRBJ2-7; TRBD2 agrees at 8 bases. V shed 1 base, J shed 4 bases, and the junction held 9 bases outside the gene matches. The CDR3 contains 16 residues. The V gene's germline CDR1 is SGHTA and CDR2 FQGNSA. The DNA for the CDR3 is TGTGCCAGCAGCTTAGGGGGGGTTAGCGGGACTTACGAGCAGTACTTC. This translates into CASSLGGVSGTYEQYF.

DNA of the CDR3: TGTGCCAGCAGTGAAATCGGGGGACTTACGTACTTC. Translation: CASSEIGGLTYF. V usage is TRBV2 and J usage is TRBJ2-5, with a possible D match to TRBD2 (6 bases). The CDR3 runs to 12 residues. Germline V gene sequence: CDR1 SNHLY, CDR2 FYNNEI. V dropped 2 bases and J dropped 13 bases, with 14 bases sitting between them.

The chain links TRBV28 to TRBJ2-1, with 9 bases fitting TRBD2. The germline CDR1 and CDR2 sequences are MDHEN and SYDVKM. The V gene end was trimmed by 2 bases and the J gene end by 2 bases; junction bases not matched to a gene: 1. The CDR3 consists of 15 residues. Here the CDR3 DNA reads TGTGCCAGCAGTTTACGCGGGAGGGCCTACAATGAGCAGTTCTTC. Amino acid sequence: CASSLRGRAYNEQFF.

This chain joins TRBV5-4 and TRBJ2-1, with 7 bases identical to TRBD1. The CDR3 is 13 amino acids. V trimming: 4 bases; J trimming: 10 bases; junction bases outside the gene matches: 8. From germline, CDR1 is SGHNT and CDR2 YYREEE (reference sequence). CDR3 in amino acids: CASSPPQGKEQFF. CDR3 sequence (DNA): TGTGCCAGCAGCCCACCACAGGGGAAGGAGCAGTTCTTC.

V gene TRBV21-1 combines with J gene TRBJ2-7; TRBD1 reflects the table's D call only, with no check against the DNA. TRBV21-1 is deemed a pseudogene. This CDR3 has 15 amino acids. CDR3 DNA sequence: TGTGCCAGCAGCAATTCGAGGGGACAGGGCTACGAGCAGTACTTC. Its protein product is CASSNSRGQGYEQYF.

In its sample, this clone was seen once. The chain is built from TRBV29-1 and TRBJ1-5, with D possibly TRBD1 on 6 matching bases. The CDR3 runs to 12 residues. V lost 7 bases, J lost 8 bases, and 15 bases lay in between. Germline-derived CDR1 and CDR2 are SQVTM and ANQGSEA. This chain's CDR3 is CSAGGQNEPQHF. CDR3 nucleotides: TGCAGCGCTGGTGGACAGAATGAGCCCCAGCATTTT.

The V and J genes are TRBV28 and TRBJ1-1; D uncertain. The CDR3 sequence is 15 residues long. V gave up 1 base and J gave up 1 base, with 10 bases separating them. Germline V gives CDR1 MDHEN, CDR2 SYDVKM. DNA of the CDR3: TGTGCCAGCAGTTTATACGGGTCGCCGAACACTGAAGCTTTCTTT. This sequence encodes CASSLYGSPNTEAFF.

The chain's CDR3 is CATSRGQSLSDEQYF. The CDR3 nucleotides read TGTGCCACCAGCAGAGGACAGTCATTATCGGACGAGCAGTACTTC. The rearrangement joins TRBV15 to TRBJ2-7, with D maybe TRBD1 (5 bases). This CDR3 has 15 residues. CDR1 is LNHNV, CDR2 YYDKDF, per germline (reference sequence). V was cut by 1 base and J by 5 bases, with 15 bases left in between. The full variable domain, completed using reference TRBV15 and TRBJ2-7, is DAMVIQNPRYQVTQFGKPVTLSCSQTLNHNVMYWYQQKSSQAPKLLFHYYDKDFNNEADTPDNFQSRRPNTSFCFLDIRSPGLGDTAMYLCATSRGQSLSDEQYFGPGTRLTVT.

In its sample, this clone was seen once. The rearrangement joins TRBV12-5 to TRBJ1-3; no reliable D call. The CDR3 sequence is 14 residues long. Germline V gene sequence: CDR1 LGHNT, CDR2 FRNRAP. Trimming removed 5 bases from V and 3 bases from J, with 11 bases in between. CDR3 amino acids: CASGGSARGNTIYF. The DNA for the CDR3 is TGTGCTAGTGGTGGCTCCGCCCGTGGAAACACCATATATTTT.

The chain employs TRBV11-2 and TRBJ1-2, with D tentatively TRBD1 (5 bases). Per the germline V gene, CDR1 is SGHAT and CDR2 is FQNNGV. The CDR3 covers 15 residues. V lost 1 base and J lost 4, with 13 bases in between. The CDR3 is CASSLGAGITYGYTF. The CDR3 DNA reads TGTGCCAGCAGCTTAGGGGCAGGGATTACCTATGGCTACACCTTC.

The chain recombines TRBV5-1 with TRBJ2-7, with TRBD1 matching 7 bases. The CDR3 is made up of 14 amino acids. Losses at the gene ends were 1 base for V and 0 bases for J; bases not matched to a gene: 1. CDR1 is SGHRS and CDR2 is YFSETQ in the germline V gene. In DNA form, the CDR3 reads TGCGCCAGCAGCTTGAGGGACAGCTCCTACGAGCAGTACTTC. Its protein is CASSLRDSSYEQYF. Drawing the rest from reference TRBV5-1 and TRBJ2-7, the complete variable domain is KAGVTQTPRYLIKTRGQQVTLSCSPISGHRSVSWYQQTPGQGLQFLFEYFSETQRNKGNFPGRFSGRQFSNSRSEMNVSTLELGDSALYLCASSLRDSSYEQYFGPGTRLTVT.

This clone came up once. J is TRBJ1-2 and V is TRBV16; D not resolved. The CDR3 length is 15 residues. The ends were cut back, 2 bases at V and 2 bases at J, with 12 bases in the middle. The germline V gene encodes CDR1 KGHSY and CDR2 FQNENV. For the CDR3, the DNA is TGTGCCAGCAGCCAACTCACGACACAGAACTATGGCTACACCTTC. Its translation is CASSQLTTQNYGYTF.

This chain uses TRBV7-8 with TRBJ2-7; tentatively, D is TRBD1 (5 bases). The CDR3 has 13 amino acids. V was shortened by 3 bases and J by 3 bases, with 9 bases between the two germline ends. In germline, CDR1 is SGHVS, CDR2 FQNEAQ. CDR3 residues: CASSFGRDYEQYF. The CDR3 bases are TGTGCCAGCAGCTTCGGCAGGGACTACGAGCAGTACTTC.

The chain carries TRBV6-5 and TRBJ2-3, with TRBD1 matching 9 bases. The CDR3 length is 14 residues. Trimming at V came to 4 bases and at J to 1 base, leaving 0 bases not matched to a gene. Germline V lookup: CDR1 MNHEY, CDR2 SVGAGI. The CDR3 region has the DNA TGTGCCAGCAGTTGGACAGGGGGCACAGATACGCAGTATTTT. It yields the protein CASSWTGGTDTQYF.

CDR3 sequence (DNA): TGTGCCAGCAGCTTTTACGGGGTGAACACTGAAGCTTTCTTT. As protein: CASSFYGVNTEAFF. The chain employs TRBV5-5 and TRBJ1-1; D uncertain. The germline V gene encodes CDR1 SGHKS and CDR2 YYEKEE (reference sequence). The CDR3 is made up of 14 amino acids. V lost 2 bases, J lost 0 bases, and 8 bases lay in between. Looking up the rest from reference TRBV5-5 and TRBJ1-1 gives the full variable domain: DAGVTQSPTHLIKTRGQQVTLRCSPISGHKSVSWYQQVLGQGPQFIFQYYEKEERGRGNFPDRFSARQFPNYSSELNVNALLLGDSALYLCASSFYGVNTEAFFGQGTRLTVV.

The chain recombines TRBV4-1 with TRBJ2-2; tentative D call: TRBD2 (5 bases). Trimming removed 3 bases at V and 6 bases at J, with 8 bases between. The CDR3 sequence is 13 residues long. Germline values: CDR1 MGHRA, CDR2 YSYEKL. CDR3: CASSHGGPGELFF. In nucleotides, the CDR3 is TGCGCCAGCAGCCATGGAGGTCCCGGGGAGCTGTTTTTT.

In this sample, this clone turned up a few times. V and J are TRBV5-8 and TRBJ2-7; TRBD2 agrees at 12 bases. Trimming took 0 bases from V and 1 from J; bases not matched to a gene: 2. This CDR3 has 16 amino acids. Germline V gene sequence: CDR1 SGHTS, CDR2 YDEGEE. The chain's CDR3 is CASSLGGLAGSYEQYF. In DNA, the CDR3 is TGTGCCAGCAGCTTGGGTGGACTAGCGGGATCCTACGAGCAGTACTTC.

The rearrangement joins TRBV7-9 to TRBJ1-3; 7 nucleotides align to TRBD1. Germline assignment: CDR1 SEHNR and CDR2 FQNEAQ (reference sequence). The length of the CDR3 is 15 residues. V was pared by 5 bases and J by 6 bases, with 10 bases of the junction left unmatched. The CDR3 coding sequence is TGTGCCAGCAGCCCAGGACAGGTCTTTTCAAACACCATATATTTT. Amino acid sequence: CASSPGQVFSNTIYF.

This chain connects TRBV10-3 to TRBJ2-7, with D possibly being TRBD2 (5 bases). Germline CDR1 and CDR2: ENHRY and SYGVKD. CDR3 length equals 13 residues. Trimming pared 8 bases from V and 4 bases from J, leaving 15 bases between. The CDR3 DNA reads TGTGCCATCTCCCTAGCATCTCAATACGAGCAGTACTTC. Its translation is CAISLASQYEQYF.

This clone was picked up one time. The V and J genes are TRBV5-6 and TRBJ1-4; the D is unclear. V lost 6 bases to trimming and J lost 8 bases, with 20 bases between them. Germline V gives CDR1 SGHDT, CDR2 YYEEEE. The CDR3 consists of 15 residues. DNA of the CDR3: TGTGCCAGCACCGCCGGAGGGCAGGTCGGGGAAAAACTGTTTTTT. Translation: CASTAGGQVGEKLFF. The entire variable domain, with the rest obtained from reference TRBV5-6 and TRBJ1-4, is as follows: DAGVTQSPTHLIKTRGQQVTLRCSPKSGHDTVSWYQQALGQGPQFIFQYYEEEERQRGNFPDRFSGHQFPNYSSELNVNALLLGDSALYLCASTAGGQVGEKLFFGSGTQLSVL.

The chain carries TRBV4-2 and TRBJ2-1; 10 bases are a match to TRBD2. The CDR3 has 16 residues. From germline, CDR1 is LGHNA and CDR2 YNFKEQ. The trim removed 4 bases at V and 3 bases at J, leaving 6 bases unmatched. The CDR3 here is CASSPDLAGDYNEQFF. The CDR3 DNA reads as TGTGCCAGCAGCCCAGATCTAGCGGGGGACTACAATGAGCAGTTCTTC.

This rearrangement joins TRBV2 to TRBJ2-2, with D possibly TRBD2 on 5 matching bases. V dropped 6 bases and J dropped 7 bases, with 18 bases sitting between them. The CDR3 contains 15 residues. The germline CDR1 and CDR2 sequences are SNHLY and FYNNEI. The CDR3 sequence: CASSANEGGGGELFF. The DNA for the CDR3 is TGTGCCAGCAGCGCAAACGAAGGTGGAGGCGGGGAGCTGTTTTTT.

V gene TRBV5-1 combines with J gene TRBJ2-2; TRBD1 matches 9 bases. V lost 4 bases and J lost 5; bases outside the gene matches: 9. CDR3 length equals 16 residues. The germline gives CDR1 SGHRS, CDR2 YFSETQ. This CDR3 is CASSIYRGRGTGELFF. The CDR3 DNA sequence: TGCGCCAGCAGCATTTACAGGGGGCGCGGGACCGGGGAGCTGTTTTTT. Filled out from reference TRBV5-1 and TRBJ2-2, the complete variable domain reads KAGVTQTPRYLIKTRGQQVTLSCSPISGHRSVSWYQQTPGQGLQFLFEYFSETQRNKGNFPGRFSGRQFSNSRSEMNVSTLELGDSALYLCASSIYRGRGTGELFFGEGSRLTVL.

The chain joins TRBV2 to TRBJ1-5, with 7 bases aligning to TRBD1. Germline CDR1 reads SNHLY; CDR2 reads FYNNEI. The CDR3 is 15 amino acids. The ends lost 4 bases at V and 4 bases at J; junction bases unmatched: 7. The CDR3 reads CASSGTGTVNQPQHF. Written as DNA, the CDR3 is TGTGCCAGCAGTGGGACCGGGACAGTAAATCAGCCCCAGCATTTT.